Below are 18 T cell receptor beta chains sequenced from a single sample in a study of graft-versus-host responses after intestinal transplantation. TCRdb keeps only in-frame clones here, not all; method: immunoSEQ multiplex PCR. Here the sample spans approximately 68,000 clones, around 89% being singletons. Antigens for these TCRs are unknown. The specimen comprised unstimulated CD8+ T cells sorted from spleen or lymph node cells, sampled before transplant. These receptors were taken from a human donor who was the organ donor for an intestinal transplant.

The chain couples TRBV7-9 to TRBJ1-2; TRBD1 aligns across 8 bases. Germline CDR1 and CDR2: SEHNR and FQNEAQ (reference sequence). J lost 2 bases, V lost 2 bases, and 4 bases had no gene match. This CDR3 is 15 amino acids long. The CDR3 nucleotides are TGTGCCAGCAGCTTAACGGGACAGGAAAACTATGGCTACACCTTC. This gives the protein CASSLTGQENYGYTF. Full variable domain (remainder filled in from reference TRBV7-9 and TRBJ1-2): DTGVSQNPRHKITKRGQNVTFRCDPISEHNRLYWYRQTLGQGPEFLTYFQNEAQLEKSRLLSDRFSAERPKGSFSTLEIQRTEQGDSAMYLCASSLTGQENYGYTFGSGTRLTVV.

This sequence joins TRBV27 and TRBJ1-5, with D unresolved. The CDR3 length is 13 residues. V lost 5 bases to trimming and J lost 1 base, with 6 bases between them. Germline V CDR1 and CDR2: MNHEY, SMNVEV (reference sequence). The CDR3, as DNA: TGTGCCAGCAGTCCACTAAGCAATCAGCCCCAGCATTTT. Its translation is CASSPLSNQPQHF.

The gene calls are TRBV4-3 and TRBJ2-5; the D gene is possibly TRBD2 (5 bases). This CDR3 spans 14 amino acids. Trimming took 4 bases from V and 1 from J, leaving 10 bases between them. Per germline, CDR1 LGHNA and CDR2 YSLEER. The CDR3 reads CASSREGLQETQYF. The CDR3 DNA follows: TGCGCCAGCAGCCGAGAGGGCCTCCAAGAGACCCAGTACTTC.

The genes are TRBV5-6 and TRBJ1-1, with D perhaps TRBD1 (6 bases). Germline-derived CDR1 and CDR2 are SGHDT and YYEEEE. Trimming left V 4 bases short and J 12 bases short, with 19 bases between. CDR3 length equals 13 residues. The CDR3 nucleotides read TGTGCCAGCAGCGCAGGGGACAACTACAACCCTTTCTTT. This translates into CASSAGDNYNPFF.

This sequence joins TRBV2 and TRBJ2-7; tentatively, D is TRBD1 (5 bases). CDR3 length equals 12 residues. Germline CDR1 and CDR2: SNHLY and FYNNEI. V was clipped by 3 bases and J by 4 bases, with 7 bases between them. The CDR3 spells CASSDREYEQYV. The DNA for the CDR3 is TGTGCCAGCAGTGACAGGGAATACGAGCAGTACGTC.

The gene calls are TRBV25-1 and TRBJ1-2; D is undetermined. Between the trimmed V and J ends, which lost 2 bases and 7 bases, there was a span of 14 bases. The CDR3 is 14 residues long. Looked up from germline, CDR1 is MGHDK and CDR2 is SYGVNS. CDR3 protein: CASSETGSALGYTF. The CDR3 DNA reads TGTGCCAGCAGTGAAACGGGGAGCGCTCTTGGCTACACCTTC.

This clone came up a few times. The chain combines TRBV5-8 with TRBJ1-2, with D perhaps TRBD1 (5 bases). CDR3 size: 16 residues. V was clipped by 0 bases and J by 5 bases, with 17 bases between them. Germline values: CDR1 SGHTS, CDR2 YDEGEE. CDR3 sequence reads: CASSLEIVDSPYGYTF. The CDR3 DNA is TGTGCCAGCAGCTTGGAAATAGTCGACAGCCCTTATGGCTACACCTTC.

V usage is TRBV27 and J usage is TRBJ1-5; tentatively, D is TRBD1 (6 bases). CDR1 is MNHEY and CDR2 is SMNVEV in the germline V gene (reference sequence). This CDR3 comprises 15 residues. V was cut by 6 bases and J by 0 bases, with 12 bases left in between. The DNA for the CDR3 is TGTGCCAGCAGATACGGGACACATAGCAATCAGCCCCAGCATTTT. Its translation: CASRYGTHSNQPQHF.

The chain couples TRBV5-1 to TRBJ1-6; no clear D gene. V was clipped by 5 bases and J by 0 bases, with 9 bases between them. The CDR3 is 15 residues long. CDR1 and CDR2 from the germline V gene are SGHRS and YFSETQ. The CDR3 loop reads CASRVQSSYNSPLHF. In nucleotides, the CDR3 is TGCGCCAGCAGAGTACAGTCCTCCTATAATTCACCCCTCCACTTT.

The chain joins TRBV30 to TRBJ1-1, with D unclear. V was clipped by 0 bases and J by 8 bases, with 10 bases between them. Germline loops: CDR1 GTSNPN, CDR2 SVGIG (reference sequence). This CDR3 comprises 12 residues. CDR3 residues: CAWSVGRTEAFF. The CDR3 coding sequence is TGTGCCTGGAGTGTCGGGAGGACCGAAGCTTTCTTT.

This chain joins TRBV19 and TRBJ1-6; no firm D call. V was shortened by 11 bases and J by 8 bases, with 13 bases between the two germline ends. This CDR3 spans 12 amino acids. CDR1 and CDR2 from the germline V gene are LNHDA and SQIVND (reference sequence). The CDR3 DNA reads as TGTGCCGCGGCGGCCCGTTATTCACCCCTCCACTTT. Translation gives CAAAARYSPLHF. Full variable domain (missing parts from reference TRBV19 and TRBJ1-6): DGGITQSPKYLFRKEGQNVTLSCEQNLNHDAMYWYRQDPGQGLRLIYYSQIVNDFQKGDIAEGYSVSREKKESFPLTVTSAQKNPTAFYLCAAAARYSPLHFGNGTRLTVT.

This clone occurred once. This chain links TRBV14 with TRBJ2-2; 8 bases are a match to TRBD1. Unmatched junction bases numbered 4, after V lost 0 bases and J lost 10 bases. This CDR3 contains 14 residues. Germline values: CDR1 SGHDN, CDR2 FVKESK. CDR3 in amino acids: CASSQDRGRVELFF. CDR3 DNA: TGTGCCAGCAGCCAAGACAGGGGGCGAGTGGAGCTGTTTTTT.

The chain links TRBV7-2 to TRBJ2-1; D uncertain. With 7 bases removed from V and 0 bases from J, the gap between germline ends came to 13 bases. CDR1 SGHTA and CDR2 FQGNSA come from the germline V gene. The CDR3 sequence is 15 residues long. The CDR3 protein is CASKAGLPSYNEQFF. The DNA of the CDR3 is TGTGCCAGCAAGGCAGGATTGCCCTCCTACAATGAGCAGTTCTTC.

V is TRBV9 and J is TRBJ1-6, with D possibly matching TRBD1 (6 bases). Deletions cut 4 bases from V and 5 bases from J, with 13 bases between. Looked up from germline, CDR1 is SGDLS and CDR2 is YYNGEE. The CDR3 totals 15 residues. This CDR3 is CASSFGTRDNSPLHF. CDR3 bases: TGTGCCAGCAGCTTCGGGACAAGGGATAATTCACCCCTCCACTTT.

The chain couples TRBV11-2 to TRBJ1-3; 8 positions match TRBD1. This CDR3 comprises 14 residues. With 5 bases clipped from V and 6 bases from J, the junction kept 6 bases outside the gene matches. Germline CDR1 reads SGHAT; CDR2 reads FQNNGV. The CDR3: CASSGDRNLNTIYF. CDR3 in DNA: TGTGCCAGCAGCGGGGACAGGAATTTAAACACCATATATTTT.

J is TRBJ1-6 and V is TRBV28; perhaps TRBD1 as D (6 bases). Looked up from germline, CDR1 is MDHEN and CDR2 is SYDVKM. Trimming stripped 7 bases from V and 7 bases from J, with 14 bases between. The CDR3 loop spans 14 amino acids. The CDR3 here is CASTPVTGNSPLHF. The CDR3 nucleotides are TGTGCCAGCACCCCTGTGACAGGCAATTCACCCCTCCACTTT.

This chain connects TRBV11-2 to TRBJ2-1; no reliable D call. The CDR3 sequence is 12 residues long. Trimming took 5 bases from V and 7 from J, leaving 9 bases between them. Germline V gene lookup returns CDR1 SGHAT and CDR2 FQNNGV. The CDR3, as DNA: TGTGCCAGCAGCGCAGACTTAAATGAGCAGTTCTTC. Translated, it gives CASSADLNEQFF.

The rearrangement uses TRBV29-1 and TRBJ2-3; 9 bases are a match to TRBD1. This CDR3 contains 14 residues. Germline V gives CDR1 SQVTM, CDR2 ANQGSEA. With 8 bases clipped from V and 2 bases from J, the junction kept 8 bases outside the gene matches. The CDR3 protein is CSTGQGIFTDTQYF. Here the CDR3 DNA reads TGCAGCACAGGACAGGGGATATTCACAGATACGCAGTATTTT.